These T cell receptor beta chains were read from a single sample in a study of blood T cell repertoires in COVID-19. The method was immunoSEQ multiplex PCR; TCRdb's version includes in-frame clones alone and lacks a portion of them. The sample yields roughly 67,000 clones, approximately 94% seen once. Sequencing was performed on peripheral blood. The receptors shown here come from an older man with active COVID-19. Both conserved end residues are part of each CDR3. A D gene is named only where the DNA matches it firmly. The listing skips clone size in some rows; elsewhere it reads once, few, many or a size class.

D	V	size	J	CDR3	DNA
TRBD1	TRBV10-3	.	TRBJ1-6	CAISPGQGNSPLHF	TGTGCCATCAGTCCGGGACAGGGGAATTCACCCCTCCACTTT
TRBD1	TRBV29-1	.	TRBJ1-1	CSGQTGETEAFF	TGCAGCGGTCAAACAGGGGAGACTGAAGCTTTCTTT
.	TRBV14	.	TRBJ1-3	CASSPWTTSDTIYF	TGTGCCAGCAGCCCCTGGACTACGTCGGACACCATATATTTT
.	TRBV6-5	.	TRBJ1-1	CASRTWNTEAFF	TGTGCCAGTCGAACATGGAACACTGAAGCTTTCTTT
TRBD2	TRBV7-6	.	TRBJ2-2	CASSLALAGGSGELFF	TGTGCCAGCAGCTTAGCACTAGCGGGGGGGTCCGGGGAGCTGTTTTTT
TRBD1	TRBV2	.	TRBJ2-5	CASNPRTGQETQYF	TGTGCCAGCAACCCTAGGACAGGTCAAGAGACCCAGTACTTC
.	TRBV28	.	TRBJ1-1	CASYSVTEAFF	TGTGCCAGTTACTCCGTCACTGAAGCTTTCTTT
TRBD2	TRBV5-4	.	TRBJ2-5	CASSPRGGAMWETQYF	TGTGCCAGCAGCCCTCGGGGGGGGGCGATGTGGGAGACCCAGTACTTC
TRBD2	TRBV5-4	.	TRBJ2-2	CASSPVGLAGGLNTGELFF	TGTGCCAGCAGCCCGGTGGGACTAGCGGGGGGCCTGAACACCGGGGAGCTGTTTTTT
.	TRBV7-9	.	TRBJ2-2	CASNSGGRTGELFF	TGTGCCAGCAACTCAGGGGGGCGGACCGGGGAGCTGTTTTTT
TRBD1	TRBV18	once	TRBJ2-2	CASSPPGQYTGELFF	TGTGCCAGCTCACCACCGGGACAGTACACCGGGGAGCTGTTTTTT
.	TRBV19	.	TRBJ2-6	CASSTTGIGANVLTF	TGTGCCAGTAGTACCACAGGGATTGGGGCCAACGTCCTGACTTTC
TRBD1	TRBV10-3	once	TRBJ2-7	CAISEVWQGDAYEQYF	TGTGCCATCAGTGAGGTGTGGCAGGGGGACGCCTACGAGCAGTACTTC
.	TRBV7-2	.	TRBJ1-2	CASSFSWNNYGYTF	TGTGCCAGCAGCTTTAGCTGGAACAACTATGGCTACACCTTC
TRBD1	TRBV4-1	.	TRBJ1-4	CASSKGQGALNEKLFF	TGCGCCAGCAGCAAGGGACAGGGGGCACTTAATGAAAAACTGTTTTTT
TRBD2	TRBV14	.	TRBJ2-3	CASSEIAGVIDTQYF	TGTGCCAGCAGCGAGATAGCGGGGGTCATAGATACGCAGTATTTT
TRBD1	TRBV5-1	.	TRBJ1-2	CASSPIRQGEDGYTF	TGCGCCAGCAGCCCGATTCGACAGGGGGAGGACGGCTACACCTTC
.	TRBV2	.	TRBJ1-2	CASSLANYGYTF	TGTGCCAGCAGTTTAGCTAACTATGGCTACACCTTC
.	TRBV5-4	once	TRBJ1-1	CASSLVWGGGTEAFF	TGTGCCAGCAGCTTGGTCTGGGGGGGAGGTACTGAAGCTTTCTTT
.	TRBV6-5	.	TRBJ2-5	CASRTQEAGSQYF	TGTGCCAGCAGGACCCAGGAGGCGGGGTCCCAGTACTTC
.	TRBV27	.	TRBJ2-3	CASNTRQGYRFSTDTQYF	TGTGCCAGTAATACCAGGCAGGGTTATAGATTTAGCACAGATACGCAGTATTTT
.	TRBV6-5	.	TRBJ1-3	CASSLESSGNTIYF	TGTGCCAGCAGTCTGGAGAGCTCTGGAAACACCATATATTTT
.	TRBV29-1	.	TRBJ2-1	CSVWLRGNEQFF	TGCAGCGTCTGGTTAAGGGGTAATGAGCAGTTCTTC
.	TRBV9	.	TRBJ2-1	CASSPPGEGPYNEQFF	TGTGCCAGCAGCCCCCCAGGGGAAGGGCCCTACAATGAGCAGTTCTTC
.	TRBV4-1	once	TRBJ2-2	CASSQDRVSGELFF	TGCGCCAGCAGCCAAGACAGGGTGTCCGGGGAGCTGTTTTTT
TRBD2	TRBV7-7	.	TRBJ2-3	CASSPGGDTQYF	TGTGCTAGCAGCCCGGGGGGAGATACGCAGTATTTT
TRBD1	TRBV5-1	.	TRBJ2-3	CASSPQGDSTDTQYF	TGCGCCAGCAGCCCCCAGGGGGATAGCACAGATACGCAGTATTTT
TRBD1	TRBV5-4	.	TRBJ2-1	CASSLDRVNNEQFF	TGTGCCAGCAGCTTAGACAGGGTCAACAATGAGCAGTTCTTC
TRBD2	TRBV2	.	TRBJ2-5	CASRQAGLGETQYF	TGTGCCAGCAGGCAAGCGGGGTTGGGCGAGACCCAGTACTTC
.	TRBV27	few	TRBJ2-7	CASRDRTYYEQYF	TGTGCCAGCAGGGACAGAACCTACTACGAGCAGTACTTC
TRBD1	TRBV11-3	.	TRBJ2-5	CASSYRTGAQETQYF	TGTGCCAGCAGTTATCGGACAGGAGCACAAGAGACCCAGTACTTC
.	TRBV9	.	TRBJ1-6	CARSERGGDYNSPLHF	TGTGCCCGCAGCGAGCGGGGGGGGGATTATAATTCACCCCTCCACTTT
TRBD1	TRBV19	.	TRBJ1-5	CASRSTGGSNQPQHF	TGTGCCAGTAGATCGACAGGGGGAAGCAATCAGCCCCAGCATTTT
TRBD1	TRBV10-3	.	TRBJ1-2	CAITGQGGGGYTF	TGTGCCATCACAGGGCAGGGGGGAGGAGGCTACACCTTC
TRBD1	TRBV2	.	TRBJ1-6	CASTRDRGFSPLHF	TGTGCCAGCACTCGGGACAGGGGCTTTTCACCCCTCCACTTT
TRBD1	TRBV9	.	TRBJ1-2	CASSSTATGTANYGYTF	TGTGCCAGCAGCTCCACGGCAACCGGGACAGCAAACTATGGCTACACCTTC
.	TRBV9	.	TRBJ2-5	CASSSTGGVQETQYF	TGTGCCAGCAGCTCCACCGGCGGGGTCCAAGAGACCCAGTACTTC
.	TRBV15	.	TRBJ1-2	CATSRDPGVFYGYTF	TGTGCCACCAGCAGAGATCCGGGGGTTTTCTATGGCTACACCTTC
.	TRBV24-1	.	TRBJ1-4	CATRPAGGNEKLFF	TGTGCCACCCGACCGGCAGGAGGAAATGAAAAACTGTTTTTT
.	TRBV6-5	once	TRBJ1-4	CASSYSDHMINEKLFF	TGTGCCAGCAGTTACTCTGATCACATGATTAATGAAAAACTGTTTTTT
.	TRBV5-1	.	TRBJ1-1	CASSLGGLTEAFF	TGCGCCAGCAGCTTGGGAGGGTTGACTGAAGCTTTCTTT
TRBD2	TRBV5-4	.	TRBJ2-1	CASSPTSGGAFNEQFF	TGTGCCAGCAGCCCGACTAGCGGGGGGGCATTCAATGAGCAGTTCTTC
TRBD1	TRBV18	.	TRBJ1-4	CASSPASGGVYEKLFF	TGTGCCAGCTCACCCGCGTCAGGGGGCGTATATGAAAAACTGTTTTTT
TRBD2	TRBV29-1	.	TRBJ2-7	CSVRLAAGEQYF	TGCAGCGTCCGACTAGCGGCTGGCGAGCAGTACTTC
TRBD1	TRBV2	.	TRBJ2-2	CASDGQGAQRELFF	TGTGCCAGCGATGGACAGGGGGCGCAGAGGGAGCTGTTTTTT
.	TRBV24-1	.	TRBJ2-5	CATSDLGLAETQYF	TGTGCCACCAGTGATTTAGGCCTAGCGGAGACCCAGTACTTC
TRBD1	TRBV19	.	TRBJ1-1	CASSRGDRETEAFF	TGTGCCAGTAGTCGCGGGGACAGGGAGACTGAAGCTTTCTTT
TRBD1	TRBV18	.	TRBJ2-7	CASSPDRGELYF	TGTGCCAGCTCACCGGACAGGGGAGAGCTGTACTTC
TRBD1	TRBV29-1	.	TRBJ2-2	CSGQQGASGELFF	TGCAGCGGCCAACAGGGGGCGAGCGGGGAGCTGTTTTTT
TRBD2	TRBV5-1	.	TRBJ2-7	CASSLDVVGGGQYF	TGCGCCAGCAGCTTGGACGTTGTTGGGGGGGGGCAGTACTTC
TRBD1	TRBV7-2	.	TRBJ2-5	CASSRDRGETQYF	TGTGCCAGCAGCCGGGACAGGGGGGAGACCCAGTACTTC
.	TRBV25-1	.	TRBJ2-5	CASSVSGEETQYF	TGTGCCAGCAGTGTTTCCGGGGAAGAGACCCAGTACTTC
.	TRBV7-3	.	TRBJ2-3	CASSSGLYTDTQYF	TGTGCCAGCAGCTCTGGACTCTACACAGATACGCAGTATTTT
TRBD1	TRBV9	.	TRBJ1-2	CASSEGQGRVGYTF	TGTGCCAGCAGCGAGGGACAGGGGAGGGTTGGCTACACCTTC
.	TRBV7-2	.	TRBJ1-5	CASSLGRSGNQPQHF	TGTGCCAGCAGCTTAGGGAGGAGTGGGAATCAGCCCCAGCATTTT
TRBD1	TRBV2	once	TRBJ2-7	CASTRDRVVEQYF	TGTGCCAGCACTCGGGACAGGGTGGTCGAGCAGTACTTC
.	TRBV19	.	TRBJ2-2	CASSRTQDTGELFF	TGTGCCAGTAGTAGAACTCAGGACACCGGGGAGCTGTTTTTT
TRBD2	TRBV11-3	.	TRBJ2-3	CASSLAKTSTQYF	TGTGCCAGCAGCTTAGCCAAGACTAGCACGCAGTATTTT
TRBD1	TRBV2	.	TRBJ1-1	CASEQGGNTEAFF	TGTGCCAGCGAACAGGGGGGGAACACTGAAGCTTTCTTT